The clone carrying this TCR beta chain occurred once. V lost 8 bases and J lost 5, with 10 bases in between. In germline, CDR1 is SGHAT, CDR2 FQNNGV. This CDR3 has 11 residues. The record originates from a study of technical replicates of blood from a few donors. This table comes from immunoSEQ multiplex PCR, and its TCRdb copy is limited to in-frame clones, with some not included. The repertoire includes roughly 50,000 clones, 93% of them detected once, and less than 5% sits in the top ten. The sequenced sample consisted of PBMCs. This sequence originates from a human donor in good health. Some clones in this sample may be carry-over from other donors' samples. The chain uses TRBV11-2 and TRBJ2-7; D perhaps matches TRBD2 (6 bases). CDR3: CASQAGNEQYF. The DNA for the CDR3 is TGTGCCAGCCAGGCGGGAAACGAGCAGTACTTC.